The 27 T cell receptor beta chains below were found in one sample sequenced in a study of blood T cell repertoires in COVID-19. Using immunoSEQ multiplex PCR, the repertoire was profiled, and TCRdb retains in-frame clones only, with some absent. Here the sample spans 100,000 to 150,000 clones, roughly 85% being singletons. Sequenced: peripheral blood. The receptors derive from a human donor in a cohort sampled during active COVID-19.

This chain uses TRBV5-1 with TRBJ1-1; 8 bases match TRBD1. With 4 bases clipped from V and 1 base from J, the junction kept 6 bases outside the gene matches. The CDR3 spans 15 residues. CDR1 is SGHRS and CDR2 is YFSETQ in the germline V gene. The CDR3 here is CASSARTGRNTEAFF. The DNA for the CDR3 is TGCGCCAGCAGCGCTAGGACAGGGCGGAACACTGAAGCTTTCTTT.

V usage is TRBV19 and J usage is TRBJ1-1; 7 bases fit TRBD1. The CDR3 has 13 amino acids. Trimming took 6 bases from V and 8 from J; bases not matched to a gene: 9. Germline V gene lookup returns CDR1 LNHDA and CDR2 SQIVND (reference sequence). For the CDR3, the DNA is TGTGCCAGTAGCCTCGGACAGGTTTCAGAAGCTTTCTTT. It is translated as CASSLGQVSEAFF.

The gene calls are TRBV18 and TRBJ2-7; 8 bases fit TRBD2. V trimming: 3 bases; J trimming: 3 bases; junction bases outside the gene matches: 4. The CDR3 consists of 14 residues. Germline V lookup: CDR1 KGHSH, CDR2 LQKENI. CDR3 bases: TGTGCCAGCTCACCGGGACTAGATAACTACGAGCAGTACTTC. It specifies CASSPGLDNYEQYF.

This chain uses TRBV6-6 with TRBJ1-5, with D hard to call. The CDR3 runs to 16 residues. Germline V lookup: CDR1 MNHNY, CDR2 SVGAGI (reference sequence). Trimming cost V 6 bases and J 3 bases, with 18 bases left between them. In nucleotides, the CDR3 is TGTGCCAGCAGGACAATGAGCGGGGATGACAATCAGCCCCAGCATTTT. As protein: CASRTMSGDDNQPQHF.

This clone was counted only a few times. The chain recombines TRBV7-2 with TRBJ2-1; 9 nucleotides agree with TRBD2. The CDR3 contains 15 residues. With V trimmed by 4 bases and J by 9 bases, 10 bases remained unmatched. Germline V lookup: CDR1 SGHTA, CDR2 FQGNSA. CDR3 coding DNA: TGTGCCAGCAGCTGGTCTAGCGGGACCCTTTCTGAGCAGTTCTTC. The encoded protein is CASSWSSGTLSEQFF.

This chain links TRBV28 with TRBJ1-2; no clear D gene. There are 13 residues in the CDR3. Trimming pared 4 bases from V and 8 bases from J, leaving 14 bases between. CDR1 and CDR2 (germline): MDHEN, SYDVKM. CDR3 nucleotide sequence: TGTGCCAGCAGTTGGGGAGGCTCCTTCGGCTACACCTTC. Protein: CASSWGGSFGYTF.

The V gene is TRBV6-5, the J gene TRBJ1-2, with 9 nucleotides matching TRBD1. Per the germline V gene, CDR1 is MNHEY and CDR2 is SVGAGI. V trimming: 7 bases; J trimming: 8 bases; junction bases outside the gene matches: 11. The length of the CDR3 is 14 residues. The CDR3 sequence is CASTTQGALWGYTF. The CDR3 coding sequence is TGTGCCAGCACCACACAGGGGGCCTTGTGGGGCTACACCTTC.

The sample holds one count of this clone. The chain employs TRBV5-1 and TRBJ1-1; possibly TRBD1 for D (6 bases). Germline V gene lookup returns CDR1 SGHRS and CDR2 YFSETQ. The CDR3 sequence is 15 residues long. V was shortened by 3 bases and J by 2 bases, with 14 bases between the two germline ends. The CDR3 sequence is CASSSEGVSNTEAFF. DNA of the CDR3: TGCGCCAGCAGCTCCGAGGGGGTCTCAAACACTGAAGCTTTCTTT.

The chain joins TRBV7-3 to TRBJ1-6; D remains unclear. The CDR3 runs 14 residues. Trimming pared 1 base from V and 8 bases from J, leaving 9 bases between. CDR1 SGHTA and CDR2 FQGTGA come from the germline V gene. The CDR3 spells CASSLRRGDSPLHF. In nucleotides, the CDR3 is TGTGCCAGCAGCTTAAGAAGAGGAGATTCACCCCTCCACTTT.

The chain carries TRBV4-1 and TRBJ1-2, with TRBD1 identical over 10 bases. CDR3 length: 16 amino acids. Germline CDR1 MGHRA, CDR2 YSYEKL. V was clipped by 4 bases and J by 5 bases; unmatched bases: 10. In DNA form, the CDR3 reads TGCGCCAGCAGCCGGAAAGAAACGGGACAGGGGTATGGCTACACCTTC. Residues: CASSRKETGQGYGYTF.

The J gene is TRBJ2-2, the V gene TRBV5-1; D possibly corresponds to TRBD1 (5 bases). There are 14 residues in the CDR3. Germline CDR1 SGHRS, CDR2 YFSETQ. The V and J ends lost 4 bases and 4 bases respectively, with 11 bases between them. The CDR3 DNA is TGCGCCAGCAGCGAGCAGGGTTTCACCGGGGAGCTGTTTTTT. Translated: CASSEQGFTGELFF.

The chain couples TRBV5-8 to TRBJ1-5; D gene unclear. Trimming cost V 1 base and J 1 base, with 9 bases left between them. The CDR3 loop spans 15 amino acids. The V gene's germline CDR1 is SGHTS and CDR2 YDEGEE. The CDR3: CASSLSIFSNQPQHF. As DNA, the CDR3 is TGTGCCAGCAGCTTGTCCATTTTCAGCAATCAGCCCCAGCATTTT.

V and J are TRBV7-2 and TRBJ2-7; 7 bases match TRBD2. The CDR3 sequence is 14 residues long. CDR1 is SGHTA, CDR2 FQGNSA, per germline. Trimming took 5 bases from V and 6 from J; bases not matched to a gene: 10. The CDR3 sequence: CASSPVRSSGEQYF. The CDR3 nucleotides are TGTGCCAGCAGCCCAGTGCGATCTAGCGGCGAGCAGTACTTC.

This clone came up once. The chain carries TRBV10-3 and TRBJ1-2; 9 positions match TRBD1. CDR1 and CDR2 from the germline V gene are ENHRY and SYGVKD. The V segment lost 0 bases and the J segment 7 bases; nucleotides outside the gene matches: 6. The CDR3 totals 15 residues. The DNA for the CDR3 is TGTGCCATCAGTGAGTCGGGAACAGGGGGCCTTGGCTACACCTTC. Translating gives CAISESGTGGLGYTF.

The chain uses TRBV15 and TRBJ2-6; D possibly corresponds to TRBD1 (6 bases). Trimming cost V 5 bases and J 1 base, with 21 bases left between them. The CDR3 totals 19 residues. The V gene's germline CDR1 is LNHNV and CDR2 YYDKDF (reference sequence). The CDR3 DNA reads TGTGCCACCAGCTCCCGAGGGCCCGGACAGAGTTCTGGGGCCAACGTCCTGACTTTC. It encodes CATSSRGPGQSSGANVLTF.

The sample holds a few counts of this clone. The chain links TRBV9 to TRBJ2-3; 8 nucleotides match TRBD2. V lost 0 bases, J lost 4 bases, and 10 bases stayed unmatched. Germline V gives CDR1 SGDLS, CDR2 YYNGEE. The CDR3 length is 17 residues. DNA of the CDR3: TGTGCCAGCAGCGTAGAGGTTAGCGGGGTGCGACCAGATACGCAGTATTTT. Encoded protein: CASSVEVSGVRPDTQYF. Variable domain in full (rest from reference TRBV9 and TRBJ2-3): DSGVTQTPKHLITATGQRVTLRCSPRSGDLSVYWYQQSLDQGLQFLIQYYNGEERAKGNILERFSAQQFPDLHSELNLSSLELGDSALYFCASSVEVSGVRPDTQYFGPGTRLTVL.

This clone was counted a few times. The chain combines TRBV5-1 with TRBJ1-2; the D is unclear. The CDR3 is 14 residues long. The V and J ends lost 4 bases and 1 base respectively, with 11 bases between them. In germline, CDR1 is SGHRS, CDR2 YFSETQ. DNA for the CDR3: TGCGCCAGCAGCCCCCTCCGGAGTAACTATGGCTACACCTTC. It specifies CASSPLRSNYGYTF.

This chain connects TRBV7-3 to TRBJ2-7; 7 bases agree with TRBD1. The CDR3 sequence is 15 residues long. The J segment lost 2 bases and the V segment lost 1 base, leaving 5 bases of the junction unmatched. Per germline, CDR1 SGHTA and CDR2 FQGTGA. The CDR3 sequence: CASSLRTGAPYEQYF. Written as DNA, the CDR3 is TGTGCCAGCAGCTTAAGAACAGGGGCTCCCTACGAGCAGTACTTC.

The chain carries TRBV7-3 and TRBJ2-1; TRBD2 agrees at 9 bases. Germline CDR1 reads SGHTA; CDR2 reads FQGTGA. V trimming: 1 base; J trimming: 7 bases; junction bases outside the gene matches: 17. There are 19 residues in the CDR3. CDR3 sequence reads: CASSLNGDGHPTSGNEQFF. Written as DNA, the CDR3 is TGTGCCAGCAGCTTAAATGGGGACGGACATCCGACTAGCGGTAATGAGCAGTTCTTC.

This rearrangement joins TRBV28 to TRBJ2-1; 10 nucleotides align to TRBD2. This CDR3 contains 16 residues. The V gene's germline CDR1 is MDHEN and CDR2 SYDVKM. With 5 bases clipped from V and 9 bases from J, the junction kept 13 bases outside the gene matches. The CDR3 region has the DNA TGTGCCAGCAGTCCCTCGAGCAGCGGGAGGGCCGCTGAGCAGTTCTTC. Translated, it gives CASSPSSSGRAAEQFF.

The V and J genes are TRBV6-1 and TRBJ1-4; 11 bases agree with TRBD1. The CDR3 contains 15 residues. Losses at the gene ends were 2 bases for V and 7 bases for J; bases not matched to a gene: 3. Germline V gene data show CDR1 as MNHNS and CDR2 as SASEGT. This CDR3 is CASSEPGQGGEKLFF. The CDR3 region has the DNA TGTGCCAGCAGTGAACCGGGACAGGGGGGTGAAAAACTGTTTTTT.

The chain couples TRBV5-4 to TRBJ1-2, with 7 bases lining up with TRBD1. The V segment lost 0 bases and the J segment 8 bases; nucleotides outside the gene matches: 4. Germline loops: CDR1 SGHNT, CDR2 YYREEE (reference sequence). The CDR3 length is 13 residues. The CDR3 DNA sequence: TGTGCCAGCAGCTTGGACAGGGGACGCGGCTACACCTTC. The encoded protein is CASSLDRGRGYTF.

A word on this clone: Within the sample, other DNA sequences also encode this same CDR3. This chain joins TRBV6-2 or TRBV6-3 and TRBJ1-5, with 8 bases lining up with TRBD1. The junction had 2 bases not matched to a gene; V was cut back by 2 bases and J by 2 bases. Germline loops: CDR1 MNHEY, CDR2 SVGEGT. The CDR3 is 15 amino acids. In DNA, the CDR3 is TGTGCCAGCAGTTACGGGACAGGCGGCAATCAGCCCCAGCATTTT. It specifies CASSYGTGGNQPQHF.

The V gene is TRBV18, the J gene TRBJ2-7; 9 bases line up with TRBD1. Germline lookup yields CDR1 KGHSH and CDR2 LQKENI. V gave up 5 bases and J gave up 4 bases; unmatched junction bases: 3. The CDR3 has 13 amino acids. The CDR3 sequence: CASSWDREYEQYF. The CDR3 coding sequence is TGTGCCAGCTCATGGGACAGGGAATACGAGCAGTACTTC. Based on the CDR3 plus reference TRBV18 and TRBJ2-7, the full variable domain is NAGVMQNPRHLVRRRGQEARLRCSPMKGHSHVYWYRQLPEEGLKFMVYLQKENIIDESGMPKERFSAEFPKEGPSILRIQQVVRGDSAAYFCASSWDREYEQYFGPGTRLTVT.

This clone was recorded once. The chain joins TRBV10-3 to TRBJ1-2, with a tentative D call TRBD1 (5 bases). This CDR3 comprises 12 residues. CDR1 is ENHRY and CDR2 is SYGVKD in the germline V gene. The V end lost 2 bases, the J end lost 8 bases, and 9 bases lay between the germline ends. CDR3 nucleotide sequence: TGTGCCATCAGTGAGGACAGCGGGGGCTACACCTTC. Amino acids: CAISEDSGGYTF.

The chain has TRBV2 and TRBJ2-5, with D possibly matching TRBD2 (6 bases). The CDR3 has 16 amino acids. V shed 1 base and J shed 6 bases, with 18 bases lying between them. Germline V gene data show CDR1 as SNHLY and CDR2 as FYNNEI. CDR3 DNA: TGTGCCAGCAGTGAAGACGGGGGAGCGGGTCTGAAGACCCAGTACTTC. It translates to CASSEDGGAGLKTQYF.

The rearrangement uses TRBV6-5 and TRBJ2-5, with D hard to call. The germline V and J ends were trimmed by 0 bases and 4 bases, with 6 bases remaining between them. From germline, CDR1 is MNHEY and CDR2 SVGAGI. The CDR3 contains 13 residues. The DNA of the CDR3 is TGTGCCAGCAGTTACTCACGCGGAGAGACCCAGTACTTC. This encodes CASSYSRGETQYF.